Each of the 10 T cell receptor beta chains below was sequenced from the same sample in a study of cytomegalovirus exposure and HLA in healthy donors (dated by TCRdb to about 2017). Library construction relied on the immunoSEQ multiplex PCR assay. For the multiplex PCR, a mixture combining 60 forward primers for TCR Vbeta segments and 13 reverse primers for TCR Jbeta segments was used. TCRdb limited this immuneACCESS table to in-frame rearrangements with V and J called. A share of clones is missing; checked studies link under half to unresolved V genes, and the rest is unexplained. This sample is represented by 100,000 to 150,000 clones; about four fifths of them were singletons. The ten top clones hold about 8.3% of the sample. Sequencing was done on a sample of PBMCs. The origin of the receptors is a woman between 45 and 60 years old in good health and CMV-seropositive.

This sequence joins TRBV30 and TRBJ1-5, with 10 positions matching TRBD1. Germline values: CDR1 GTSNPN, CDR2 SVGIG (reference sequence). This CDR3 spans 14 amino acids. J gave up 6 bases and V 2 bases, and 4 bases lay outside the gene matches. The CDR3 sequence is CAWSRGQGGQPQHF. The CDR3 nucleotides are TGTGCCTGGAGTCGAGGACAGGGGGGTCAGCCCCAGCATTTT.

V is TRBV2 and J is TRBJ2-5, with D perhaps matching TRBD2 (6 bases). The CDR3 runs to 14 residues. Germline V gene lookup returns CDR1 SNHLY and CDR2 FYNNEI. The V end lost 3 bases, the J end lost 1 base, and 9 bases lay between the germline ends. The CDR3 region has the DNA TGTGCCAGCAGTGAGCGGGGCGGCCAAGAGACCCAGTACTTC. Its translation is CASSERGGQETQYF.

The chain combines TRBV7-2 with TRBJ2-5, with 10 bases fitting TRBD2. This CDR3 is 15 amino acids long. Per the germline V gene, CDR1 is SGHTA and CDR2 is FQGNSA. The J segment lost 4 bases and the V segment lost 5 bases, leaving 7 bases of the junction unmatched. The CDR3 loop is CASSETSGFVETQYF. The CDR3 DNA reads TGTGCCAGCAGCGAGACTAGCGGGTTCGTAGAGACCCAGTACTTC.

This chain joins TRBV6-1 and TRBJ2-5; D not certain. The V and J ends lost 6 bases and 2 bases respectively, with 13 bases between them. This CDR3 is built from 14 residues. Germline V CDR1 and CDR2: MNHNS, SASEGT. CDR3 in amino acids: CASRTLGQQETQYF. CDR3 nucleotide sequence: TGTGCCAGCAGAACTCTGGGCCAGCAAGAGACCCAGTACTTC.

The chain combines TRBV6-6 with TRBJ2-7, with TRBD1 matching over 7 bases. With 6 bases clipped from V and 6 bases from J, the junction kept 5 bases outside the gene matches. This CDR3 is built from 12 residues. The germline V gene encodes CDR1 MNHNY and CDR2 SVGAGI (reference sequence). CDR3 coding DNA: TGTGCCAGCAGCCGACAGGGCTCCGAGCAGTACTTC. The encoded protein is CASSRQGSEQYF.

The chain combines TRBV2 with TRBJ2-1; D gene unclear. Trimming removed 6 bases from V and 3 bases from J, with 3 bases in between. The CDR3 is 11 residues long. Germline V gene data show CDR1 as SNHLY and CDR2 as FYNNEI. The CDR3, as DNA: TGTGCCAGCAGGTACTACAATGAGCAGTTCTTC. Encoded protein: CASRYYNEQFF.

CDR3 nucleotides: TGTGCCAGCAGCTTAGTTAGCCGGAACACTGAAGCTTTCTTT. Translating gives CASSLVSRNTEAFF. The chain is built from TRBV7-2 and TRBJ1-1; D remains ambiguous. Trimming stripped 1 base from V and 1 base from J, with 7 bases between. This CDR3 has 14 amino acids. Germline assignment: CDR1 SGHTA and CDR2 FQGNSA.

The chain recombines TRBV2 with TRBJ1-2, with 8 positions matching TRBD1. After removal of 4 bases from V and 11 bases from J, the junction contained 9 bases not matched to a gene. The CDR3 runs to 13 residues. Germline V gene data show CDR1 as SNHLY and CDR2 as FYNNEI. This CDR3 reads CASSGLRQGSYTF. CDR3 nucleotide sequence: TGTGCCAGCAGTGGCCTACGACAGGGGTCGTACACCTTC. The variable domain in full, with the rest retrieved from reference TRBV2 and TRBJ1-2, is EPEVTQTPSHQVTQMGQEVILRCVPISNHLYFYWYRQILGQKVEFLVSFYNNEISEKSEIFDDQFSVERPDGSNFTLKIRSTKLEDSAMYFCASSGLRQGSYTFGSGTRLTVV.

This clone was counted a few times. This same CDR3 is encoded by further DNA sequences in the sample. The rearrangement joins TRBV5-1 to TRBJ2-1; D gene uncertain. The CDR3 is 16 amino acids. From germline, CDR1 is SGHRS and CDR2 YFSETQ. Trimming pared 0 bases from V and 1 base from J, leaving 11 bases between. CDR3 protein: CASSLALRGSYNEQFF. CDR3 in DNA: TGCGCCAGCAGCTTGGCCCTAAGAGGTTCCTACAATGAGCAGTTCTTC.

The chain links TRBV28 to TRBJ2-7; TRBD2 might be the D (5 bases). This CDR3 has 12 residues. Germline CDR1 and CDR2: MDHEN and SYDVKM. V was clipped by 5 bases and J by 4 bases, with 9 bases between them. CDR3: CASSPRVYEQYF. CDR3 coding DNA: TGTGCCAGCAGTCCGAGGGTGTACGAGCAGTACTTC.